The present entry profiles one T cell receptor beta chain with its context. Its antigen remains unidentified. These data are taken from a study of blood T cells in healthy people across ages. The CDR3 spans 18 residues. Germline V gene data show CDR1 as LGHNA and CDR2 as YSLEER. J was trimmed by 5 bases and V by 1 base; bases with no gene match: 12. Then a second PCR, running roughly 6 to 11 cycles, was carried out with a sample-barcoded 5' primer and a J-beta primer mix. Each CDR3 protein gets one entry after TCRdb re-called the 5' RACE reads with MiXCR. The table includes 730,000 or so distinct CDR3 sequences, around 41% detected once. Study observations and caveats: Roughly linearly, TCR beta diversity per million T cells fell as age increased.

The rearrangement links TRBV4-3 to TRBJ2-7, with 12 bases aligning to TRBD1. This clonotype was obtained from a man older than 75 in good health. The source material was blood. In DNA form, the CDR3 reads TGCGCCAGCAGCCAAGCGCCACCCACCGGGACAGGGGGCCACGAGCAGTACTTC. This gives the protein CASSQAPPTGTGGHEQYF.